This T cell receptor (beta chain) was recovered during a study of shared clonotypes between healthy human individuals. Study-level background: Researchers drew samples from a couple of women and a few men aged 18 to 49. Three plates were used per donor for CD4 naive, three for CD4 memory, two for CD8 naive and one for CD8 memory. Whole-study results and caveats: Larger estimated richness was generally seen in naive subsets than in memory subsets.

Selected positively for CCR7 and CD45RO-negative, naive CD8 cells excluded terminally differentiated effector memory CD45RA+ cells. The donors, healthy adults who were HIV-negative, had experienced no recent acute infections or vaccinations. The assay was immunoSEQ multiplex PCR, and TCRdb's table has in-frame clones only and misses some. Of roughly 2.1 million clones in the sample, roughly 91% were seen once. Trimming took off 3 bases at V and 7 bases at J, with 10 bases between the two ends. This CDR3 has 12 amino acids. Looked up from germline, CDR1 is KGHSH and CDR2 is LQKENI. A word on this clone: Its antigen is unidentified.

Input material: naive CD8+ T cells from PBMCs. The clonotype originates from a young man in good health. Some clones in this sample may be carry-over from other donors' samples. The chain recombines TRBV18 with TRBJ2-7; D is unclear. Here the CDR3 reads CASSPRFGEQYF. Written as DNA, the CDR3 is TGTGCCAGCTCACCCCGGTTCGGAGAGCAGTACTTC.